Listed below are T cell receptor beta chains from one sample, sequenced in a study of blood T cell repertoires in COVID-19. Libraries were prepared by immunoSEQ multiplex PCR; TCRdb keeps only in-frame clonotypes and omits some of them. The sample includes more than 45,000 clones, approximately 83% of them seen just once. Source material: peripheral blood. These receptors all come from a woman of 80 years or more with acute or convalescent COVID-19. Each CDR3 is given with its conserved first and last residue. Each record gives: clone size, D gene, V gene, J gene, CDR3 protein, CDR3 DNA. D genes are given only for firm matches. A clone size is listed for some rows: how often the clone was seen (once, few, many), or a class if it is expanded.

>.|.|TRBV5-1|TRBJ2-1
CASTLGTADNEQFF
TGCGCCAGCACCTTAGGGACTGCCGACAATGAGCAGTTCTTC
>.|.|TRBV3-1/TRBV3-2|TRBJ2-1
CASSQDRLTYNEQFF
TGTGCCAGCAGCCAAGATCGCCTCACTTACAATGAGCAGTTCTTC
>.|TRBD2|TRBV7-8|TRBJ2-1
CASSLVLAVQFF
TGTGCCAGCAGCTTAGTTCTAGCGGTGCAGTTCTTC
>.|.|TRBV2|TRBJ1-5
CASSAQGKAQHF
TGTGCCAGCAGTGCTCAGGGAAAAGCCCAGCATTTT
>.|.|TRBV5-6|TRBJ2-7
CASSFAAGAREQYF
TGTGCCAGCAGCTTTGCCGCGGGGGCACGGGAGCAGTACTTC
>.|TRBD2|TRBV7-3|TRBJ2-1
CASSSLAGGPNEQFF
TGTGCCAGCAGCTCCCTAGCGGGGGGGCCCAATGAGCAGTTCTTC
>.|TRBD1|TRBV5-1|TRBJ2-7
CASWTGTGGYEQYF
TGCGCCAGCTGGACCGGGACAGGGGGGTACGAGCAGTACTTC
>.|TRBD2|TRBV3-1/TRBV3-2|TRBJ2-2
CASSQEWRGGTGELFF
TGTGCCAGCAGCCAAGAGTGGCGGGGGGGTACCGGGGAGCTGTTTTTT
>once|TRBD1|TRBV5-1|TRBJ2-2
CASSLGTGGETGELFF
TGCGCCAGCAGCTTGGGGACAGGGGGAGAAACCGGGGAGCTGTTTTTT
>.|.|TRBV4-2|TRBJ1-4
CASSQVLSLNEKLFF
TGTGCCAGCAGCCAAGTTTTAAGTCTAAATGAAAAACTGTTTTTT
>few|.|TRBV7-9|TRBJ1-6
CASSPWPADTPLHF
TGTGCCAGCAGCCCCTGGCCCGCGGATACACCCCTCCACTTT
>once|.|TRBV5-6|TRBJ2-2
CASSLRGTHTGELFF
TGTGCCAGCAGCTTGAGGGGAACCCACACCGGGGAGCTGTTTTTT
>.|TRBD1|TRBV24-1|TRBJ2-1
CATSAYRGSSYNEQFF
TGTGCCACCAGTGCTTACAGGGGCAGCTCCTACAATGAGCAGTTCTTC
>once|.|TRBV12-3/TRBV12-4|TRBJ1-6
CASSLGTSKPLHF
TGTGCCAGCAGTTTAGGGACATCCAAACCCCTCCACTTT
>once|.|TRBV6-5|TRBJ1-6
CASSLTGDSPLHF
TGTGCCAGCAGTTTAACAGGCGACTCACCCCTCCACTTT
>few|.|TRBV3-1/TRBV3-2|TRBJ2-2
CASSQVATHLSRELFF
TGTGCCAGCAGCCAAGTAGCGACACACCTTAGCAGGGAGCTGTTTTTT
>few|.|TRBV6-5|TRBJ2-3
CASSPWDFGTDTQYF
TGTGCCAGCAGTCCCTGGGACTTCGGGACAGATACGCAGTATTTT
>.|.|TRBV5-6|TRBJ1-3
CASSFQGSGNTIYF
TGTGCCAGCAGCTTTCAGGGGTCGGGGAACACCATATATTTT
>.|.|TRBV5-4|TRBJ1-6
CASSPGQRDNSPLHF
TGTGCCAGCAGCCCTGGACAGAGAGATAATTCACCCCTCCACTTT
>.|TRBD1|TRBV3-1/TRBV3-2|TRBJ2-7
CASSRGTGGNYEQYF
TGTGCCAGCAGCCGAGGGACAGGGGGTAACTACGAGCAGTACTTC
>few|TRBD1|TRBV7-9|TRBJ1-3
CASSRGQVENTIYF
TGTGCCAGCAGCCGCGGACAGGTGGAAAACACCATATATTTT
>.|.|TRBV5-1|TRBJ2-3
CASSLAAGYTDTQYF
TGCGCCAGCAGCTTGGCGGCGGGGTACACAGATACGCAGTATTTT
>.|.|TRBV29-1|TRBJ2-3
CSVDRGTDTQYF
TGCAGCGTTGATAGGGGTACAGATACGCAGTATTTT
>.|TRBD2|TRBV18|TRBJ2-1
CASSPPLAGDFNEQFF
TGTGCCAGCTCACCGCCGCTAGCGGGGGATTTCAATGAGCAGTTCTTC
>.|TRBD1|TRBV9|TRBJ2-7
CASSVAGQGLMSEQYF
TGTGCCAGCAGCGTAGCGGGACAGGGGCTTATGTCCGAGCAGTACTTC